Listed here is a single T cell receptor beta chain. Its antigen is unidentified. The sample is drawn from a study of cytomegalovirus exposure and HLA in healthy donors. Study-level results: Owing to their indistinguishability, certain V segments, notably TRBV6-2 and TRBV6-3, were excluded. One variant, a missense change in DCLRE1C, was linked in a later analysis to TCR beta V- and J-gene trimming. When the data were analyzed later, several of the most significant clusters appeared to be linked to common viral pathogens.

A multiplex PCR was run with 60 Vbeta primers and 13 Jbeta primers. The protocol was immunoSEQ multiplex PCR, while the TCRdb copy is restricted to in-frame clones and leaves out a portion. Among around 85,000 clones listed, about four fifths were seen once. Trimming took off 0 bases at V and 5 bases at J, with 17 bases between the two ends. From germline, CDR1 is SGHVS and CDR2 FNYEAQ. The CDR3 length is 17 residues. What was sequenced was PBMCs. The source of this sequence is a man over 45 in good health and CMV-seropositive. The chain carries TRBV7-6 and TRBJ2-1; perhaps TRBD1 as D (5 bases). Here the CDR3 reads CASSLALRWQGDNEQFF. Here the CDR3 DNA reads TGTGCCAGCAGCTTAGCGCTAAGATGGCAGGGTGACAATGAGCAGTTCTTC.